These 15 T cell receptor beta chains came from one sample sequenced in a study of shared clonotypes between healthy human individuals. Only in-frame clones appear in the TCRdb table, and some are missing; sequencing was by immunoSEQ multiplex PCR. The sample lists approximately 350,000 clones, over 65% occurring once. Sequences were obtained from memory CD4+ T cells sorted from blood. Subset described: CD45RA-negative fraction. The receptors originated from a man aged 25 to 40 in good health.

The rearrangement joins TRBV6-6 to TRBJ1-2; unclear D gene. This CDR3 comprises 12 residues. From germline, CDR1 is MNHNY and CDR2 SVGAGI (reference sequence). Deletions cut 6 bases from V and 8 bases from J, with 13 bases between. CDR3 sequence: CASRYQDGGYTF. The CDR3 nucleotides are TGTGCCAGCAGGTACCAAGATGGAGGCTACACCTTC.

The chain links TRBV19 to TRBJ1-1; no reliable D call. V was trimmed by 5 bases and J by 5 bases, leaving 12 bases between them. Germline CDR1 LNHDA, CDR2 SQIVND (reference sequence). The CDR3 totals 13 residues. Written as DNA, the CDR3 is TGTGCCAGTAGTTTCGGACGGGGAACTGAAGCTTTCTTT. Protein product: CASSFGRGTEAFF.

The gene calls are TRBV2 and TRBJ1-1; maybe TRBD1 (5 bases). The V end was cut by 5 bases, the J end by 0 bases, with 22 bases between. The CDR3 length is 18 residues. CDR1 and CDR2 (germline): SNHLY, FYNNEI. This CDR3 reads CASSKETKWGGMNTEAFF. CDR3 DNA sequence: TGTGCCAGCAGTAAAGAAACTAAATGGGGGGGTATGAACACTGAAGCTTTCTTT.

The V call is TRBV10-3, the J call TRBJ2-5, with D tentatively TRBD1 (5 bases). Trimming stripped 2 bases from V and 0 bases from J, with 16 bases between. CDR1 is ENHRY, CDR2 SYGVKD, per germline. CDR3 length: 17 residues. The CDR3 protein is CAISEGNRLGNQETQYF. For the CDR3, the DNA is TGTGCCATCAGTGAGGGAAACAGGTTGGGGAACCAAGAGACCCAGTACTTC.

V and J are TRBV5-4 and TRBJ1-1, with D uncertain. V lost 0 bases to trimming and J lost 10 bases, with 13 bases between them. Looked up from germline, CDR1 is SGHNT and CDR2 is YYREEE (reference sequence). This CDR3 is built from 13 residues. As DNA, the CDR3 is TGTGCCAGCAGCTTGGAGAGCGGTCCGGCAGCTTTCTTT. It yields the protein CASSLESGPAAFF. Drawing the rest from reference TRBV5-4 and TRBJ1-1, the complete variable domain is ETGVTQSPTHLIKTRGQQVTLRCSSQSGHNTVSWYQQALGQGPQFIFQYYREEENGRGNFPPRFSGLQFPNYSSELNVNALELDDSALYLCASSLESGPAAFFGQGTRLTVV.

This clone was picked up one time. The chain is built from TRBV19 and TRBJ1-2, with D possibly TRBD1 on 6 matching bases. Germline loops: CDR1 LNHDA, CDR2 SQIVND (reference sequence). V lost 6 bases, J lost 0 bases, and 8 bases lay in between. This CDR3 is built from 13 residues. The CDR3: CASRPGANYGYTF. The DNA of the CDR3 is TGTGCCAGTAGGCCAGGGGCTAACTATGGCTACACCTTC.

This chain connects TRBV28 to TRBJ1-2; D may be TRBD1 (5 bases). CDR1 and CDR2 (germline): MDHEN, SYDVKM. The ends were cut back, 3 bases at V and 4 bases at J, with 12 bases in the middle. The CDR3 loop spans 14 amino acids. The CDR3: CASSFGGSVYGYTF. The DNA for the CDR3 is TGTGCCAGCAGTTTCGGGGGGTCGGTCTATGGCTACACCTTC.

This CDR3 is CASSHDRVGEAFF. The CDR3 DNA reads TGTGCCAGCAGCCATGACAGGGTAGGTGAAGCTTTCTTT. This chain uses TRBV5-5 with TRBJ1-1; 7 bases agree with TRBD1. Trimming took 4 bases from V and 7 from J; bases not matched to a gene: 7. CDR3 length equals 13 residues. Germline V gene data show CDR1 as SGHKS and CDR2 as YYEKEE (reference sequence).

Worth noting for this clone: This specimen includes other DNA sequences encoding the same CDR3. The chain uses TRBV18 and TRBJ2-5; the D is unclear. V was trimmed by 4 bases and J by 1 base, leaving 4 bases between them. This CDR3 is built from 12 residues. Per the germline V gene, CDR1 is KGHSH and CDR2 is LQKENI. The CDR3 region has the DNA TGTGCCAGCTCACGCCCCCAAGAGACCCAGTACTTC. This encodes CASSRPQETQYF.

Worth noting for this clone: The sample holds other DNA sequences that translate to the same CDR3. CDR3 sequence reads: CASLRGGSTDTQYF. CDR3 nucleotide sequence: TGCGCCAGCCTTCGGGGCGGGAGCACAGATACGCAGTATTTT. This rearrangement joins TRBV5-1 to TRBJ2-3; TRBD1 or TRBD2 may be the D gene (5 bases each). The CDR3 runs to 14 residues. From germline, CDR1 is SGHRS and CDR2 YFSETQ. Trimming took off 7 bases at V and 0 bases at J, with 12 bases between the two ends.

The rearrangement joins TRBV28 to TRBJ2-1, with TRBD2 as a possible D gene (6 bases). The germline gives CDR1 MDHEN, CDR2 SYDVKM. The ends were cut back, 7 bases at V and 3 bases at J, with 19 bases in the middle. This CDR3 spans 16 amino acids. CDR3 coding DNA: TGTGCCAGCACAACCCCTGCGGGACCTAACTACAATGAGCAGTTCTTC. It encodes CASTTPAGPNYNEQFF.

To note about this clone: The same CDR3 arises from other DNA sequences in this sample as well. The rearrangement links TRBV2 to TRBJ2-5; weak D call: TRBD1 (6 bases). The CDR3 extends over 12 amino acids. Germline CDR1 SNHLY, CDR2 FYNNEI. Between the trimmed V and J ends, which lost 8 bases and 3 bases, there was a span of 10 bases. The CDR3 region is CASGRTEETQYF. The CDR3 nucleotides read TGTGCCAGCGGTAGGACAGAAGAGACCCAGTACTTC.

The rearrangement links TRBV30 to TRBJ1-5; 9 nucleotides line up with TRBD1. Germline values: CDR1 GTSNPN, CDR2 SVGIG (reference sequence). There are 15 residues in the CDR3. V was pared by 2 bases and J by 7 bases, with 9 bases of the junction left unmatched. CDR3 bases: TGTGCCTGGAGTAGATACGGGACAGGGATGCAGCCCCAGCATTTT. Translating it yields CAWSRYGTGMQPQHF.

The rearrangement uses TRBV7-2 and TRBJ2-3, with D unclear. V was shortened by 5 bases and J by 2 bases, with 8 bases between the two germline ends. Germline loops: CDR1 SGHTA, CDR2 FQGNSA. The CDR3 sequence is 13 residues long. CDR3: CASSQRFTDTQYF. The CDR3 nucleotides read TGTGCCAGCAGCCAACGTTTCACAGATACGCAGTATTTT.

The chain combines TRBV18 with TRBJ1-1, with TRBD1 matching over 10 bases. This CDR3 contains 14 residues. V gave up 6 bases and J gave up 0 bases; unmatched junction bases: 1. From germline, CDR1 is KGHSH and CDR2 LQKENI. The CDR3, as DNA: TGTGCCAGCTCCGGGACAGGGGTGAACACTGAAGCTTTCTTT. It encodes CASSGTGVNTEAFF. Looking up the rest from reference TRBV18 and TRBJ1-1 gives the full variable domain: NAGVMQNPRHLVRRRGQEARLRCSPMKGHSHVYWYRQLPEEGLKFMVYLQKENIIDESGMPKERFSAEFPKEGPSILRIQQVVRGDSAAYFCASSGTGVNTEAFFGQGTRLTVV.